One T cell receptor (beta chain) is described in this entry. Its antigen is currently unknown. It was with 60 Vbeta and 13 Jbeta primers that the PCR ran. TCRdb's copy holds only in-frame clones and misses some; the assay was immunoSEQ multiplex PCR. This table has about 170,000 clones, 80% appearing once. The sample is drawn from a study of cytomegalovirus exposure and HLA in healthy donors. Study results and caveats: Sequencing likely produced, as an artifact, a cluster of highly shared sequence variants.

The clonotype originates from a woman aged 45-60 years in good health and CMV-seropositive. The specimen sequenced was PBMCs.

CDR3 DNA sequence: TGTGCCAGCAGCCAAGTATCGGGATATGGCTACACCTTC. It is translated as CASSQVSGYGYTF. V gene TRBV4-2 combines with J gene TRBJ1-2; no reliable D call. The V gene lost 1 base and the J gene lost 5 bases, with 8 bases spanning the gap. CDR3 size: 13 residues. Germline CDR1 and CDR2: LGHNA and YNFKEQ.